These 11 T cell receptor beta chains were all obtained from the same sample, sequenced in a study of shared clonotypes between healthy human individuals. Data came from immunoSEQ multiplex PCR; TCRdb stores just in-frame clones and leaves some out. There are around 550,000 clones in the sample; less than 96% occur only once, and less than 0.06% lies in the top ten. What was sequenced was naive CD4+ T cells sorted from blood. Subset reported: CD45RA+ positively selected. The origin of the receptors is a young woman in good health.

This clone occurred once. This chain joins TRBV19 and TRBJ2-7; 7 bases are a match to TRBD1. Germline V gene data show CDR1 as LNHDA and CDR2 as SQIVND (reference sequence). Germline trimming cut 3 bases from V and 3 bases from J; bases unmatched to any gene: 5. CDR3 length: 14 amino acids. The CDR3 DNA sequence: TGTGCCAGTAGTATTCGGGACAGTTACTACGAGCAGTACTTC. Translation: CASSIRDSYYEQYF.

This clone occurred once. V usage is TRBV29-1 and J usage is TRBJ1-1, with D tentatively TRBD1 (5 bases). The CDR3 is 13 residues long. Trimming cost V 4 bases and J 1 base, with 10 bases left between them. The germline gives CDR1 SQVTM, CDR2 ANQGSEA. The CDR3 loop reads CSVARQSNTEAFF. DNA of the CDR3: TGCAGCGTTGCGCGACAGTCGAACACTGAAGCTTTCTTT.

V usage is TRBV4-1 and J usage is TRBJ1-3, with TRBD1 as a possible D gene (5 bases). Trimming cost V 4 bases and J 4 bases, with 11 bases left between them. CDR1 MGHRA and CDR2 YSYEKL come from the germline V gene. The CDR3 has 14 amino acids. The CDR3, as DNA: TGCGCCAGCAGCCGAGGGGATCGGGGAAACACCATATATTTT. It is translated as CASSRGDRGNTIYF.

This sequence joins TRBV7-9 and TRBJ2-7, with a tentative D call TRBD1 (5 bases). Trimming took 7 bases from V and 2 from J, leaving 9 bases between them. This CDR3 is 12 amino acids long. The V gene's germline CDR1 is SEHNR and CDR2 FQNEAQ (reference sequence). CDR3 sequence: CASTKGAYEQYF. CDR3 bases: TGTGCCAGCACCAAAGGGGCCTACGAGCAGTACTTC.

CDR3 amino acids: CASSSGIPYEQYF. DNA for the CDR3: TGTGCCAGCAGTTCAGGGATCCCCTACGAGCAGTACTTC. The chain combines TRBV28 with TRBJ2-7; D possibly corresponds to TRBD1 (5 bases). The V gene lost 4 bases and the J gene lost 2 bases, with 9 bases spanning the gap. Germline V lookup: CDR1 MDHEN, CDR2 SYDVKM. The CDR3 covers 13 residues.

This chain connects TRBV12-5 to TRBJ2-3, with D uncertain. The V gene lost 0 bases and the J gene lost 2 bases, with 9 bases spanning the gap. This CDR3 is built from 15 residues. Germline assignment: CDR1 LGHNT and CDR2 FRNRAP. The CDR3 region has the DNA TGTGCTAGTGGTTTGGTACATTACGTCACAGATACGCAGTATTTT. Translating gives CASGLVHYVTDTQYF.

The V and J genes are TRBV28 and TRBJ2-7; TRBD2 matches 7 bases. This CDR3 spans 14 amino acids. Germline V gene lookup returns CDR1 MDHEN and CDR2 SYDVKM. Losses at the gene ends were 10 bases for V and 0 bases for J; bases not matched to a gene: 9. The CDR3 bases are TGTGCCACACTAGGTAGCGGGTTCTCCTACGAGCAGTACTTC. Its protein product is CATLGSGFSYEQYF.

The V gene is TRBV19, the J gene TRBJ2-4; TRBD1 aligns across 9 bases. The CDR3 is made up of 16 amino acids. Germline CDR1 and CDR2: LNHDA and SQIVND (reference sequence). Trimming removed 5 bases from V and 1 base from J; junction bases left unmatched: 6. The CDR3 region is CASSPGTGKAKNIQYF. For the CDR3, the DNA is TGTGCCAGTAGTCCCGGGACAGGGAAGGCCAAAAACATTCAGTACTTC.

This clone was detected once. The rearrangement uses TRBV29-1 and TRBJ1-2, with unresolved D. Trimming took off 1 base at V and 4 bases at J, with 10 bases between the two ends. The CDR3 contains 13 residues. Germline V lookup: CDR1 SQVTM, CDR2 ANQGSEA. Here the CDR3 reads CSVEVGRSYGYTF. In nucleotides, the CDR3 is TGCAGCGTTGAAGTCGGGCGGTCCTATGGCTACACCTTC.

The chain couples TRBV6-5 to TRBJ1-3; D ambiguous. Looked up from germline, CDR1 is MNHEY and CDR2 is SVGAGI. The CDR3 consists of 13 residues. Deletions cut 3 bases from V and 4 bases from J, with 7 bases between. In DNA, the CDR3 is TGTGCCAGCAGTTATCGACACGGAAACACCATATATTTT. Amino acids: CASSYRHGNTIYF.

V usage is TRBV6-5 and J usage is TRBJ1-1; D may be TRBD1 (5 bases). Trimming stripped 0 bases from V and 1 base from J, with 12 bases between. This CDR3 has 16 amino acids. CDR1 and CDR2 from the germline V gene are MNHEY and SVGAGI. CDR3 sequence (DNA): TGTGCCAGCAGTTACTCGTCAGGGATTCCGAACACTGAAGCTTTCTTT. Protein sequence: CASSYSSGIPNTEAFF.